This T cell receptor beta chain was recorded in a study of cytomegalovirus exposure and HLA in healthy donors. On this clone: Its antigen is currently unknown.

Primers for the PCR totalled 60 Vbeta and 13 Jbeta. Here immunoSEQ multiplex PCR was the method, and the copy in TCRdb shows in-frame clones only, minus some. The repertoire holds 74,000 or so clones, with under 85% as singletons. Findings and caveats of the study: The likely origin of a cluster of highly shared sequence variants was a sequencing artifact.

The CDR3 has 14 residues. Looked up from germline, CDR1 is SGHRS and CDR2 is YFSETQ. Trimming took off 4 bases at V and 1 base at J, with 11 bases between the two ends. The sequenced material came from PBMCs. The V call is TRBV5-1, the J call TRBJ1-1; unclear D gene. The TCR sequence derives from a woman aged 40 to 50 in good health and CMV-seropositive. CDR3: CASSPRGENTEAFF. Written as DNA, the CDR3 is TGCGCCAGCAGCCCTCGGGGAGAGAACACTGAAGCTTTCTTT.